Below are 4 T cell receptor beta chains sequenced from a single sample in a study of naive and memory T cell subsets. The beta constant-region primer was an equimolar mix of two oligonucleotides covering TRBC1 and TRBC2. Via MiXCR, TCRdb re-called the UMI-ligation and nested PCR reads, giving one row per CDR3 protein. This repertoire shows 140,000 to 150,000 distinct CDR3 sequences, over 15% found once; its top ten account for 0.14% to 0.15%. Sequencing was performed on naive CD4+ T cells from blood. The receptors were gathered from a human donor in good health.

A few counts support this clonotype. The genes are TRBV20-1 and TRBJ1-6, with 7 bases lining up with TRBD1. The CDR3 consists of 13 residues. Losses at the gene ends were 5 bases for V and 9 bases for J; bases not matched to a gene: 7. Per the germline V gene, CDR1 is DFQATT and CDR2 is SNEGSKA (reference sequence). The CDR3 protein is CSAVRDRSSPLHF. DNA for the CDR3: TGCAGTGCTGTCCGGGACAGAAGTTCACCCCTCCACTTT.

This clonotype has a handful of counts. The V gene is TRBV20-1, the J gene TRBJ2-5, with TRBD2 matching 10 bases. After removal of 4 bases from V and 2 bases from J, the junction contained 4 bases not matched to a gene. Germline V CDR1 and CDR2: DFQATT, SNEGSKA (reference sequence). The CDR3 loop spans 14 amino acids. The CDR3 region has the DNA TGCAGTGCTATCCGGACTAGCGGACAAGAGACCCAGTACTTC. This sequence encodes CSAIRTSGQETQYF.

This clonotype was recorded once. CDR3 amino acids: CASTSGLAGGGLVTQYF. In DNA form, the CDR3 reads TGTGCCAGTACCTCGGGCCTAGCGGGAGGGGGTTTGGTGACCCAGTACTTC. V and J are TRBV19 and TRBJ2-5; TRBD2 matches 12 bases. Germline CDR1 and CDR2: LNHDA and SQIVND (reference sequence). CDR3 length equals 17 residues. With 7 bases clipped from V and 7 bases from J, the junction kept 16 bases outside the gene matches.

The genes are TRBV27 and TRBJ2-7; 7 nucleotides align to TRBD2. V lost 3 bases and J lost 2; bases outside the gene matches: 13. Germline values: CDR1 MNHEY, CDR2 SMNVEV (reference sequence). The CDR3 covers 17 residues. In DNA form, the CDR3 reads TGTGCCAGCAGTTTCCGGCTAGCGGAGCCTTGGCCCTACGAGCAGTACTTC. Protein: CASSFRLAEPWPYEQYF.